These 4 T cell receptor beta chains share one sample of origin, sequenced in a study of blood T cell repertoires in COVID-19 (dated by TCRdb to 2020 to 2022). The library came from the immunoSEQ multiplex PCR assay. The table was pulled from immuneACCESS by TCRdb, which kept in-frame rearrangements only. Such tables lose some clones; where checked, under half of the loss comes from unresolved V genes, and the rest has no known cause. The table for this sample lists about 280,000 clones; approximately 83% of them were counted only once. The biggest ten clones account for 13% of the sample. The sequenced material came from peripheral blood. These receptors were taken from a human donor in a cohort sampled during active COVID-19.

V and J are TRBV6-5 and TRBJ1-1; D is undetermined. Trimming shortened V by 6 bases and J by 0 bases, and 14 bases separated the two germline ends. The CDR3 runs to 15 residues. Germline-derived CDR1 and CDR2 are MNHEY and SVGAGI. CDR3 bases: TGTGCCAGCAGCTTGAACCCGGTCGTGAACACTGAAGCTTTCTTT. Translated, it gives CASSLNPVVNTEAFF.

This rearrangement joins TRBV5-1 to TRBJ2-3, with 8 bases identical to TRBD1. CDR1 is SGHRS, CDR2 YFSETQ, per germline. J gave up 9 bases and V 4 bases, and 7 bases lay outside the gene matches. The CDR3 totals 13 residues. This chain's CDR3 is CASSAARTGTQYF. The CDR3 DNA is TGCGCCAGCAGCGCCGCCCGGACAGGGACGCAGTATTTT.

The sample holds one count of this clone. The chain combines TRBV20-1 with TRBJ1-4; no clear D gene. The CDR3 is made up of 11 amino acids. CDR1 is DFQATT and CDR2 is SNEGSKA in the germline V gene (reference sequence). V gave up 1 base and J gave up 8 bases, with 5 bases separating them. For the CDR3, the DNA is TGCAGTGCTAGAGGCGAAGAAAAACTGTTTTTT. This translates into CSARGEEKLFF.

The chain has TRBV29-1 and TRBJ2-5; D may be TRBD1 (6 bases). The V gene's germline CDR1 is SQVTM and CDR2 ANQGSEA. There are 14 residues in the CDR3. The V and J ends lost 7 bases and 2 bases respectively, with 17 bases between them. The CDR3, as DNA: TGCAGCGCCTACAACAGGGTGGGTCAAGAGACCCAGTACTTC. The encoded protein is CSAYNRVGQETQYF.